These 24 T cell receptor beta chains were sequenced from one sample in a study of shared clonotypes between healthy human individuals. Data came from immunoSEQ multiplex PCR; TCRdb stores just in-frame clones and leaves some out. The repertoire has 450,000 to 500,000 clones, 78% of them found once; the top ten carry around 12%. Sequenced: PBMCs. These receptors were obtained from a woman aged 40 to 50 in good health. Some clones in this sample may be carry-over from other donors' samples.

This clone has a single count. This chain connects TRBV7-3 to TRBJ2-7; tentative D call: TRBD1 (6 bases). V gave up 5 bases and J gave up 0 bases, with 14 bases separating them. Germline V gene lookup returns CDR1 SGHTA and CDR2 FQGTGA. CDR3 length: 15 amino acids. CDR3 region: CASSPQGGSSYEQYF. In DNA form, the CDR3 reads TGTGCCAGCAGCCCTCAAGGGGGTAGCTCCTACGAGCAGTACTTC.

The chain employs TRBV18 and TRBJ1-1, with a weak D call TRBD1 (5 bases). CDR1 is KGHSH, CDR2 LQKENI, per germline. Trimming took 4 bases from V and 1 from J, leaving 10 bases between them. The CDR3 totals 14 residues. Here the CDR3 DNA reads TGTGCCAGCTCACTCGTCGGGGGGAACACTGAAGCTTTCTTT. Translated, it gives CASSLVGGNTEAFF. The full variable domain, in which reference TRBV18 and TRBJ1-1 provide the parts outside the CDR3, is NAGVMQNPRHLVRRRGQEARLRCSPMKGHSHVYWYRQLPEEGLKFMVYLQKENIIDESGMPKERFSAEFPKEGPSILRIQQVVRGDSAAYFCASSLVGGNTEAFFGQGTRLTVV.

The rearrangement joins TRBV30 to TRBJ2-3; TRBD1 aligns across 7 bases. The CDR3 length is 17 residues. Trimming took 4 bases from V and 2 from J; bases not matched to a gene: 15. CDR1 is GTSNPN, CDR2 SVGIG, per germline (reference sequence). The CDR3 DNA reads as TGTGCCTGGATGGTCCCGGGACAGTACCACACCACAGATACGCAGTATTTT. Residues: CAWMVPGQYHTTDTQYF.

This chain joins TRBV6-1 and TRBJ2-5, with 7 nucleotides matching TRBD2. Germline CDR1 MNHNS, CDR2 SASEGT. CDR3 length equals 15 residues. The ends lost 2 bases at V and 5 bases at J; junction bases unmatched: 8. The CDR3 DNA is TGTGCCAGCAGTGAAAGAGGACTAGAGTGGGAGACCCAGTACTTC. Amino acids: CASSERGLEWETQYF.

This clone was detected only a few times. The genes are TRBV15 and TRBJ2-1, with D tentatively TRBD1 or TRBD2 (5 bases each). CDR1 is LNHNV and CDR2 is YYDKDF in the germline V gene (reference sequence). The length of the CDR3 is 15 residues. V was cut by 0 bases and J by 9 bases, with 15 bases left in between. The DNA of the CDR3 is TGTGCCACCAGCAGAGATCAGGGCCCGGGGAGTGAGCAGTTCTTC. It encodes CATSRDQGPGSEQFF.

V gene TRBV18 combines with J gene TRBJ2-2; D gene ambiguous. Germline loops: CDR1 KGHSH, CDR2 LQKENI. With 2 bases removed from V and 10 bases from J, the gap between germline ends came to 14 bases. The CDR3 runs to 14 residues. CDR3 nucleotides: TGTGCCAGCTCACCATTTTCCTCGCTAGAGGAGCTGTTTTTT. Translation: CASSPFSSLEELFF. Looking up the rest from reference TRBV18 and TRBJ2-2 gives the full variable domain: NAGVMQNPRHLVRRRGQEARLRCSPMKGHSHVYWYRQLPEEGLKFMVYLQKENIIDESGMPKERFSAEFPKEGPSILRIQQVVRGDSAAYFCASSPFSSLEELFFGEGSRLTVL.

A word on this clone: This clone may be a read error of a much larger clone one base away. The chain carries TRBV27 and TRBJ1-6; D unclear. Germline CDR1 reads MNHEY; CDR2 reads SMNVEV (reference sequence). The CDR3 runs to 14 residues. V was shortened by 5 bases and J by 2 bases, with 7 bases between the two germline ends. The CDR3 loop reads CASSAGPYNSPLHF. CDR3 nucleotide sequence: TGTGCCAGCAGTGCCGGCCCCTATAATTCACCCCTCCACTTT.

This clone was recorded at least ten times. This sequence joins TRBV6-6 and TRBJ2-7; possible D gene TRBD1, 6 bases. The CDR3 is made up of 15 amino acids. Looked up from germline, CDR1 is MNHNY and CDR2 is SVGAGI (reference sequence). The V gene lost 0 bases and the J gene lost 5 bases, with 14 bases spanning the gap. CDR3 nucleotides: TGTGCCAGCAGTTACTCGCCACAGGGTACCAACGAGCAGTACTTC. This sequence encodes CASSYSPQGTNEQYF.

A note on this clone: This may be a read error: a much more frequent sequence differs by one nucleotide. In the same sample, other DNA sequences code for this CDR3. CDR3 loop: CASSLPGFRGTEAFF. CDR3 coding DNA: TGCGCCAGCAGCCTCCCCGGGTTCAGGGGCACTGAAGCTTTCTTT. The V call is TRBV4-1, the J call TRBJ1-1; TRBD1 might be the D (6 bases). This CDR3 has 15 amino acids. Germline assignment: CDR1 MGHRA and CDR2 YSYEKL. The V end lost 4 bases, the J end lost 4 bases, and 16 bases lay between the germline ends.

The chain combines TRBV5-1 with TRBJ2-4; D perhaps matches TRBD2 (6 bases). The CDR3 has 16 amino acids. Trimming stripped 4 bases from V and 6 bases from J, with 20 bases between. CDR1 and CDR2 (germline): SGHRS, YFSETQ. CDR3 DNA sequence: TGCGCCAGCAGCCAGAACCCGTCCGGGGGTGGAAACATTCAGTACTTC. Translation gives CASSQNPSGGGNIQYF.

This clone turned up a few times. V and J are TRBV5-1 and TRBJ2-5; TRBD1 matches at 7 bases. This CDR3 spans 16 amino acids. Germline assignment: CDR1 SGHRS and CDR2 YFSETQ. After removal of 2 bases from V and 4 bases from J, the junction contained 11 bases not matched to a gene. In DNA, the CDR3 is TGCGCCAGCAGCTTAGGGGGCCAAGCCCTCGGAGAGACCCAGTACTTC. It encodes CASSLGGQALGETQYF. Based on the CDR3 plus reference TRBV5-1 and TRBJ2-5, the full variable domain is KAGVTQTPRYLIKTRGQQVTLSCSPISGHRSVSWYQQTPGQGLQFLFEYFSETQRNKGNFPGRFSGRQFSNSRSEMNVSTLELGDSALYLCASSLGGQALGETQYFGPGTRLLVL.

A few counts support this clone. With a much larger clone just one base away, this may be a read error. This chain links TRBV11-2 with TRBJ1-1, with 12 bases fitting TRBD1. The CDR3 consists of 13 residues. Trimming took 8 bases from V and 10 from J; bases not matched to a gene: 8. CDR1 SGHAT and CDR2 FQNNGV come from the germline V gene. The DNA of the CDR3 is TGTGCCAGCGGCCCGGGACAGGGGGCTGGAGCTTTCTTT. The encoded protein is CASGPGQGAGAFF.

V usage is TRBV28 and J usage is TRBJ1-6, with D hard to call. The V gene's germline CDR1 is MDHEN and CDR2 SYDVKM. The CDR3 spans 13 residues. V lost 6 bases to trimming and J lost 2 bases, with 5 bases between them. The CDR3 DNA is TGTGCCAGCAGGGTGACCTATAATTCACCCCTCCACTTT. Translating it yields CASRVTYNSPLHF.

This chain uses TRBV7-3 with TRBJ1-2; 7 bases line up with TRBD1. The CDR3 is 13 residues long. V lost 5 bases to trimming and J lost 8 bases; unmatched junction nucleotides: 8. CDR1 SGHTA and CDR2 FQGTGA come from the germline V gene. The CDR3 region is CASSEGAGNGYTF. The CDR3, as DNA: TGTGCCAGCAGCGAGGGGGCGGGAAACGGCTACACCTTC. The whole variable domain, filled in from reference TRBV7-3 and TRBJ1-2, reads GAGVSQTPSNKVTEKGKYVELRCDPISGHTALYWYRQSLGQGPEFLIYFQGTGAADDSGLPNDRFFAVRPEGSVSTLKIQRTERGDSAVYLCASSEGAGNGYTFGSGTRLTVV.

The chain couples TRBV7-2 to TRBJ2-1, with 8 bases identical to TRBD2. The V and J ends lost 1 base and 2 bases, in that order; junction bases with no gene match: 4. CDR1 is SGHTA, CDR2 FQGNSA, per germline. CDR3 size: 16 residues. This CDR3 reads CASSLGGSGAYNEQFF. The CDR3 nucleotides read TGTGCCAGCAGCTTAGGGGGTAGCGGGGCCTACAATGAGCAGTTCTTC.

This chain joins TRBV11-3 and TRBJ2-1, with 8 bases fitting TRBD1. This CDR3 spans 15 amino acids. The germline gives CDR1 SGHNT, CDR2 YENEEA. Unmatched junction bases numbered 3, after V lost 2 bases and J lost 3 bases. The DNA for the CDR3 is TGTGCCAGCAGCTTAACAGGGGGTTACTACAATGAGCAGTTCTTC. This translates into CASSLTGGYYNEQFF.

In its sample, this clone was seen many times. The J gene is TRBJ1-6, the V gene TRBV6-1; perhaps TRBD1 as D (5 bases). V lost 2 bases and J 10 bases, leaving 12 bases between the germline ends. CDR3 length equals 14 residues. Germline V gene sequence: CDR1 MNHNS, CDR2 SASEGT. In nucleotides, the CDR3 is TGTGCCAGCAGTGAACTCGGGGGAGGGTCACCCCTCCACTTT. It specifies CASSELGGGSPLHF.

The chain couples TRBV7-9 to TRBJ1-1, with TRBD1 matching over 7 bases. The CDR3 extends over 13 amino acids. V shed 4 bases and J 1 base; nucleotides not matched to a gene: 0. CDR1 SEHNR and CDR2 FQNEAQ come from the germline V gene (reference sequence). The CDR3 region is CASSWDRNTEAFF. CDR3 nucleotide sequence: TGTGCCAGCAGCTGGGACAGGAACACTGAAGCTTTCTTT.

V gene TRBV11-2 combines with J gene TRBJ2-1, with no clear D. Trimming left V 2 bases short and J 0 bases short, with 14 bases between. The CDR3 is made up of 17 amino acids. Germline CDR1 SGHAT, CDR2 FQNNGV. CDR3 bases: TGTGCCAGCAGCTTATTCCTCCAAGACCTCTCCTACAATGAGCAGTTCTTC. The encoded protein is CASSLFLQDLSYNEQFF. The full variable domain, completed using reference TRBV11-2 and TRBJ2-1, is EAGVAQSPRYKIIEKRQSVAFWCNPISGHATLYWYQQILGQGPKLLIQFQNNGVVDDSQLPKDRFSAERLKGVDSTLKIQPAKLEDSAVYLCASSLFLQDLSYNEQFFGPGTRLTVL.

Written as DNA, the CDR3 is TGCGCCAGCAGCTTGGCCCTAGCGGGAGGGCCGATGAATGAGCAGTTCTTC. Protein: CASSLALAGGPMNEQFF. The chain recombines TRBV5-1 with TRBJ2-1, with TRBD2 matching 12 bases. The CDR3 loop spans 17 amino acids. CDR1 is SGHRS and CDR2 is YFSETQ in the germline V gene. The J segment lost 7 bases and the V segment lost 0 bases, leaving 8 bases of the junction unmatched.

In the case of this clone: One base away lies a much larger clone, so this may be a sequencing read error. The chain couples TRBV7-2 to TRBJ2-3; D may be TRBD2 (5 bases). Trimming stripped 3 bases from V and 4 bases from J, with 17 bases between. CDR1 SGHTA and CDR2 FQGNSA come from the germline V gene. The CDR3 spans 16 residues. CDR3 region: CASSLERPGEPDTQYF. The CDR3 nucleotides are TGTGCCAGCAGCTTGGAGCGGCCCGGAGAACCAGATACGCAGTATTTT.

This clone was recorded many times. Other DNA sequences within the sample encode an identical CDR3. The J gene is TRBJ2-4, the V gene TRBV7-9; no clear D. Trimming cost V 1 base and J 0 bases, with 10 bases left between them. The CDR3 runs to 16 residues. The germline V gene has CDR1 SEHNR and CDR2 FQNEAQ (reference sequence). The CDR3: CASSLGAGLAKNIQYF. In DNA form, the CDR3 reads TGTGCCAGCAGCTTAGGGGCAGGTCTAGCCAAAAACATTCAGTACTTC.

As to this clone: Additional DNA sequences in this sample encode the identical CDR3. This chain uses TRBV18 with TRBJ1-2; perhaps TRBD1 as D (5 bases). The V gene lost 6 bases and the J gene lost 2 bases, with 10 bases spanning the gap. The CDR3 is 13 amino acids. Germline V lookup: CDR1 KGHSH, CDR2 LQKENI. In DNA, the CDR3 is TGTGCCAGCTCGCCCGACAGCAACTATGGCTACACCTTC. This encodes CASSPDSNYGYTF. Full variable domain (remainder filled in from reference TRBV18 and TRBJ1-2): NAGVMQNPRHLVRRRGQEARLRCSPMKGHSHVYWYRQLPEEGLKFMVYLQKENIIDESGMPKERFSAEFPKEGPSILRIQQVVRGDSAAYFCASSPDSNYGYTFGSGTRLTVV.

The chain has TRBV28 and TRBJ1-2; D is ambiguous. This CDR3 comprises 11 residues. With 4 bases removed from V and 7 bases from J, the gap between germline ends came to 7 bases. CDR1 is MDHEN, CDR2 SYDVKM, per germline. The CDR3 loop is CASSYTAGYTF. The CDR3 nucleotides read TGTGCCAGCAGTTATACTGCTGGCTACACCTTC.